The rows below give T cell receptor beta chains drawn from one sample of a study of blood T cell repertoires in COVID-19. The method was immunoSEQ multiplex PCR; TCRdb's version includes in-frame clones alone and lacks a portion of them. Of 70,000 to 100,000 clones listed, around nine tenths are singletons. Material: peripheral blood. Every receptor here comes from a woman of 80 years or more with active COVID-19. The CDR3 runs from the conserved cysteine through the conserved F or W. A D gene is named only where the DNA matches it firmly. Size is omitted from some rows. Given values are once, few, many or a class for expanded clones.

j_call v_call clone_size d_call cdr3_nt cdr3_aa
TRBJ1-6 TRBV18 once TRBD1 TGTGCCAGCTCACCGAATTTTATTTCCGGGACAGCCAATTCACCCCTCCACTTT CASSPNFISGTANSPLHF
TRBJ2-3 TRBV28 NA TRBD2 TGTGCCGGCGGGGGGACGACCACAGATACGCAGTATTTT CAGGGTTTDTQYF
TRBJ2-1 TRBV2 few TRBD1 TGTGCCAGCAGTCGGGACAGTAACAATGAGCAGTTCTTC CASSRDSNNEQFF
TRBJ2-1 TRBV27 NA TRBD2 TGTGCCAGCAGTCCTCTAGCGGAGGATGGTTACGGGATCAATGAGCAGTTCTTC CASSPLAEDGYGINEQFF
TRBJ2-5 TRBV18 NA NA TGTGCCAGCTCCTCCAGGGACGTGGGCCGGAGGGCCCAGTACTTC CASSSRDVGRRAQYF
TRBJ2-2 TRBV11-2 NA TRBD2 TGTGCCAGCAGTCATACCCAAGCGGGAGGGGTCGGGGAGCTGTTTTTT CASSHTQAGGVGELFF
TRBJ2-2 TRBV6-2/TRBV6-3 NA NA TGTGCCAGCAGTTACTCGTATTATACAGGGACGAACACCGGGGAGCTGTTTTTT CASSYSYYTGTNTGELFF
TRBJ1-1 TRBV30 NA TRBD1 TGTGCCTACCTTACCGAGACAGGGTCGAACACTGAAGCTTTCTTT CAYLTETGSNTEAFF
TRBJ1-5 TRBV28 once TRBD1 TGTGCCAGCAGTTTATATGGGCAGGGGGCGCATCAGCCCCAGCATTTT CASSLYGQGAHQPQHF
TRBJ2-1 TRBV29-1 NA NA TGCAGCGTTGTATTAGCGAACTCCTACAATGAGCAGTTCTTC CSVVLANSYNEQFF
TRBJ2-3 TRBV10-3 NA TRBD2 TGTGCCATCAGTGAGGGGACTAGCGGACCGATCACGCAGTATTTT CAISEGTSGPITQYF
TRBJ2-3 TRBV7-2 NA NA TGTGCCAGCAGCTCCCCAGGCTGGTCACTCGGGGGCACAGATACGCAGTATTTT CASSSPGWSLGGTDTQYF
TRBJ2-7 TRBV5-6 NA TRBD1 TGTGCCAGCAGCTTGGAGCCGGGACAGGGCCACTACGAGCAGTACTTC CASSLEPGQGHYEQYF
TRBJ1-2 TRBV19 once NA TGTGCCAGTAGTCCCGCGTGGTTGTATGGCTACACCTTC CASSPAWLYGYTF
TRBJ2-3 TRBV19 once NA TGTGCCAGTAGTATAGACCCTGGGGGGGCGGGAGAAGATACGCAGTATTTT CASSIDPGGAGEDTQYF
TRBJ2-5 TRBV7-2 NA TRBD1 TGTGCCAGCAGCTCAGAGGGACAGGGCGGAGAGACCCAGTACTTC CASSSEGQGGETQYF
TRBJ1-1 TRBV28 NA NA TGTGCCAGCAGTTCGGAGGGGGGGACTAGGCCGGCTTTCTTT CASSSEGGTRPAFF
TRBJ2-1 TRBV4-2 NA TRBD2 TGTGCCAGCAGCCGAGGACTAGCGGGGCAATCAGCGTACAATGAGCAGTTCTTC CASSRGLAGQSAYNEQFF
TRBJ1-2 TRBV6-2/TRBV6-3 NA NA TGTGCCAGCAGTTACTCGTCAGGGGGCTACACCTTC CASSYSSGGYTF
TRBJ2-3 TRBV20-1 NA TRBD2 TGCAGTGCTAGTCGGTCGGGTGGGGGGGCAGATACGCAGTATTTT CSASRSGGGADTQYF
TRBJ2-3 TRBV29-1 NA TRBD1 TGCAGCGTCCTCGGACAGGGACTCACAGATACGCAGTATTTT CSVLGQGLTDTQYF
TRBJ2-5 TRBV10-3 once TRBD2 TGTGCCTCCACGGCGGGAGGACCACCCTACGAAGGGACCCAGTACTTC CASTAGGPPYEGTQYF
TRBJ1-6 TRBV21-1 NA NA TGTGCCAGCAGTGCCACCCGGACAGGTAATTCACCCCTCCACTTT CASSATRTGNSPLHF
TRBJ1-3 TRBV28 NA TRBD1 TGTGCCAGCAGTTTTGTTGGACAGGGGGCTGAGGGAAACACCATATATTTT CASSFVGQGAEGNTIYF
TRBJ2-1 TRBV5-4 NA NA TGTGCCAGCAGCTTGTCGTATTACAATGAGCAGTTCTTC CASSLSYYNEQFF
TRBJ2-5 TRBV29-1 NA NA TGCAGCGGGATGAAGAATAGCGGAGAGACCCAGTACTTC CSGMKNSGETQYF
TRBJ2-5 TRBV3-1/TRBV3-2 once NA TGTGCCAGCAGCCAAGGGGTTTCGGGGACCCAGTACTTC CASSQGVSGTQYF
TRBJ2-7 TRBV4-2 few NA TGTGCCAGCAGCCATGCCTCAGGGTCTCGCTACGAGCAGTACTTC CASSHASGSRYEQYF
TRBJ2-1 TRBV7-3 NA TRBD2 TGTGCCAGCAGCTTGGGACTAGCGGGCAATGAGCAGTTCTTC CASSLGLAGNEQFF
TRBJ1-3 TRBV3-1/TRBV3-2 NA TRBD1 TGTGCCAGCAGCCCACCGGGACAGGGGGCTTACACCATATATTTT CASSPPGQGAYTIYF
TRBJ2-2 TRBV5-1 NA TRBD2 TGCGCCAGCACTCGGGGGGCTAGCGGGATAACCGGGGAGCTGTTTTTT CASTRGASGITGELFF
TRBJ1-2 TRBV14 once TRBD1 TGTGCCAGCAGCCAACTGAGTCGGACAGGACTTTACTATGGCTACACCTTC CASSQLSRTGLYYGYTF
TRBJ2-1 TRBV18 NA NA TGTGCCAGCTCATCGGGGGTGGCCAATGAGCAGTTCTTC CASSSGVANEQFF
TRBJ1-5 TRBV2 once NA TGTGCCAGCAGCTACGAACAGGTGAACAATCAGCCCCAGCATTTT CASSYEQVNNQPQHF
TRBJ2-1 TRBV2 few TRBD2 TGTGCCAGCAGTAAATATAGCGGGAGGGCATTTAATGAGCAGTTCTTC CASSKYSGRAFNEQFF